Below, 8 T cell receptor beta chains from the same sample are listed, as sequenced in a study of vaccination and CD4 T cells after COVID-19. For these receptors, no antigen is known. The study sequenced cultured CD4+ T cell DNA using the Oncomine TCR Beta short-read assay. TCRdb called the PCR reads again in MiXCR, with one record for every CDR3 protein. This sample has approximately 10,000 distinct CDR3 sequences, with over 65% found just once. Treatment: approximately nine-day PBMC culture with coronavirus spike peptide pools or control peptides (ViraFEST assay). The specimen was CD4+ T cells from blood, cultured in vitro. The source of these receptors is a human donor who had recovered from COVID-19.

J is TRBJ1-5 and V is TRBV5-4; maybe TRBD1 (5 bases). Trimming took 3 bases from V and 5 from J, leaving 24 bases between them. The germline V gene encodes CDR1 SGHNT and CDR2 YYREEE (reference sequence). The CDR3 sequence is 18 residues long. Here the CDR3 DNA reads TGTGCCAGCAGCTGCCCGGAAGTGATAGGGGATCCCCATCAGCCCCAGCATTTT. It specifies CASSCPEVIGDPHQPQHF. Supplemented by reference TRBV5-4 and TRBJ1-5, the full variable domain reads ETGVTQSPTHLIKTRGQQVTLRCSSQSGHNTVSWYQQALGQGPQFIFQYYREEENGRGNFPPRFSGLQFPNYSSELNVNALELDDSALYLCASSCPEVIGDPHQPQHFGDGTRLSIL.

The rearrangement links TRBV5-1 to TRBJ1-1; TRBD1 aligns across 8 bases. Germline V gene lookup returns CDR1 SGHRS and CDR2 YFSETQ. The CDR3 totals 15 residues. The V and J ends lost 0 bases and 4 bases, in that order; junction bases with no gene match: 5. In nucleotides, the CDR3 is TGCGCCAGCAGCTTGGTGAACAGGGGGTCCACTGAAGCTTTCTTT. Translating gives CASSLVNRGSTEAFF. The full variable domain, completed using reference TRBV5-1 and TRBJ1-1, is KAGVTQTPRYLIKTRGQQVTLSCSPISGHRSVSWYQQTPGQGLQFLFEYFSETQRNKGNFPGRFSGRQFSNSRSEMNVSTLELGDSALYLCASSLVNRGSTEAFFGQGTRLTVV.

V gene TRBV7-2 combines with J gene TRBJ1-1, with D perhaps TRBD1 (5 bases). The germline V and J ends were trimmed by 3 bases and 4 bases, with 9 bases remaining between them. CDR1 is SGHTA, CDR2 FQGNSA, per germline. The CDR3 has 13 residues. The CDR3 is CASSFLRVTEAFF. CDR3 nucleotide sequence: TGTGCCAGCAGCTTCCTCAGGGTCACTGAAGCTTTCTTT.

By its share, this clonotype is medium-sized. The chain employs TRBV2 and TRBJ1-2, with D unclear. Trimming took off 9 bases at V and 7 bases at J, with 12 bases between the two ends. Germline CDR1 SNHLY, CDR2 FYNNEI. The CDR3 is 11 residues long. CDR3 loop: CASLRFAGYTF. In DNA, the CDR3 is TGTGCCAGTCTTCGTTTTGCTGGCTACACCTTC. Full variable domain (rest looked up from reference TRBV2 and TRBJ1-2): EPEVTQTPSHQVTQMGQEVILRCVPISNHLYFYWYRQILGQKVEFLVSFYNNEISEKSEIFDDQFSVERPDGSNFTLKIRSTKLEDSAMYFCASLRFAGYTFGSGTRLTVV.

V usage is TRBV2 and J usage is TRBJ1-1, with unresolved D. The CDR3 has 14 residues. V was pared by 6 bases and J by 1 base, with 12 bases between. CDR1 and CDR2 (germline): SNHLY, FYNNEI. In DNA form, the CDR3 reads TGTGCCAGCAGAGTTCGGACGGAGAACACTGAAGCTTTCTTT. Protein sequence: CASRVRTENTEAFF. The full variable domain, in which reference TRBV2 and TRBJ1-1 provide the parts outside the CDR3, is EPEVTQTPSHQVTQMGQEVILRCVPISNHLYFYWYRQILGQKVEFLVSFYNNEISEKSEIFDDQFSVERPDGSNFTLKIRSTKLEDSAMYFCASRVRTENTEAFFGQGTRLTVV.

The sample holds a few counts of this clonotype. The chain combines TRBV20-1 with TRBJ1-3; D is ambiguous. Trimming removed 6 bases from V and 0 bases from J, with 18 bases in between. CDR1 and CDR2 (germline): DFQATT, SNEGSKA (reference sequence). This CDR3 comprises 16 residues. CDR3 loop: CSALNGRYNSGNTIYF. CDR3 nucleotides: TGCAGTGCCCTAAACGGCAGATATAACTCTGGAAACACCATATATTTT.

This chain joins TRBV30 and TRBJ2-2; 10 bases agree with TRBD1. V lost 3 bases to trimming and J lost 6 bases; unmatched junction nucleotides: 7. CDR1 is GTSNPN and CDR2 is SVGIG in the germline V gene (reference sequence). CDR3 size: 15 residues. In nucleotides, the CDR3 is TGTGCCTGGAGGATTTCCGGGACAGGGGCCGGGGAGCTGTTTTTT. This translates into CAWRISGTGAGELFF. The full variable domain, rest sourced from reference TRBV30 and TRBJ2-2, is SQTIHQWPATLVQPVGSPLSLECTVEGTSNPNLYWYRQAAGRGLQLLFYSVGIGQISSEVPQNLSASRPQDRQFILSSKKLLLSDSGFYLCAWRISGTGAGELFFGEGSRLTVL.

The chain is built from TRBV20-1 and TRBJ1-3, with 11 bases lining up with TRBD1. The ends lost 3 bases at V and 4 bases at J; junction bases unmatched: 8. CDR1 is DFQATT and CDR2 is SNEGSKA in the germline V gene (reference sequence). The CDR3 runs to 16 residues. The CDR3, as DNA: TGCAGTGCTAGGGGGGACAGGGGGAAAGGAGGAAACACCATATATTTT. Translating gives CSARGDRGKGGNTIYF.